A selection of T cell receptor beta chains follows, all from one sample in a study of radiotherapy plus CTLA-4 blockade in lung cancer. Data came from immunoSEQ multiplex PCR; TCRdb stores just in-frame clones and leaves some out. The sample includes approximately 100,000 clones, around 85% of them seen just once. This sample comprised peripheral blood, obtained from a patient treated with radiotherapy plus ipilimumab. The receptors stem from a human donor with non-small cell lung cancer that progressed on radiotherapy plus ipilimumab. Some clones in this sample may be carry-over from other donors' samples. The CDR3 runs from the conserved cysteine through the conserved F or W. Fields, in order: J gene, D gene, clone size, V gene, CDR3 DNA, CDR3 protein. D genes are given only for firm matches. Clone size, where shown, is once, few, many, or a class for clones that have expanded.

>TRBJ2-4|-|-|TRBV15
TGTGCCACCAGCAGAGATCTATACATTCAGTACTTC
CATSRDLYIQYF
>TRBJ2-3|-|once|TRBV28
TGTGCCAGCAGTTCATGGGACCGTAGCACAGATACGCAGTATTTT
CASSSWDRSTDTQYF
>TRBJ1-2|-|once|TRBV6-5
TGTGCCAGCAGTTACGGGGTCGGGGGCTACTATGGCTACACCTTC
CASSYGVGGYYGYTF
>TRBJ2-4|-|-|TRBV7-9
TGTGCCAGCAGCTTAGAACAGTTACAAAACATTCAGTACTTC
CASSLEQLQNIQYF
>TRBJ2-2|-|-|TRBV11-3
TGTGCCAGCAGCTTAGATCCAGACAGCGGGGAGCTGTTTTTT
CASSLDPDSGELFF
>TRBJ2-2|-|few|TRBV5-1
TGCGCCAGCAGCTCAGGTAGCGGACCCCCCGGGGAGCTGTTTTTT
CASSSGSGPPGELFF
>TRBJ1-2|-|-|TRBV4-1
TGCGCCAGCAGCAAGCGCCACCAGAACCGAAAGACCTATGGCTACACCTTC
CASSKRHQNRKTYGYTF
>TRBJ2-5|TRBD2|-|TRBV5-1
TGCGCCAGCCTAGCGGGGGCAGGGGGCGAAGAGACCCAGTACTTC
CASLAGAGGEETQYF
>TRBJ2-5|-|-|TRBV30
TGTGCCTGGTCGTTGTGGGATAGGGTGACCCAGTACTTC
CAWSLWDRVTQYF
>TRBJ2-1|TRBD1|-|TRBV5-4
TGTGCCAGCAGCTTGGCACAGGGGGCCTACAATGAGCAGTTCTTC
CASSLAQGAYNEQFF
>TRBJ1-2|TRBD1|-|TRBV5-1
TGCGCCAGCAGCTTGGGACAGGGCCCAAGAGGCACCTTC
CASSLGQGPRGTF
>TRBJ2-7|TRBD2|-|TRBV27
TGTGCCAGCAGTTTTGGCGGGGGGGCCTACGAGCAGTACTTC
CASSFGGGAYEQYF
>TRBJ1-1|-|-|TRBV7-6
TGTGCCAGCAGCTTAGTCGCGGGAAACACTGAAGCTTTCTTT
CASSLVAGNTEAFF
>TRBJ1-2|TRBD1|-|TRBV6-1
TGTGCCAGCAGTGACCATAAGGACAGGGGAAGAGAGGGCTACACCTTC
CASSDHKDRGREGYTF
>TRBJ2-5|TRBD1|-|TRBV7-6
TGTGCCAGCAGCCCACCCGGGACAGCCTCCTTAGAGCAGTACTTC
CASSPPGTASLEQYF
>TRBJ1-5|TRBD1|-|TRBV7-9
TGTGCCAGCAGCCGGGACAGCCGCAATCAGCCCCAGCATTTT
CASSRDSRNQPQHF
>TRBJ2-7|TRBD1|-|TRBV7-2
TGTGCCAGCAGCCTTATAGGGGGGACAGGGACCTACGAGCAGTACTTC
CASSLIGGTGTYEQYF
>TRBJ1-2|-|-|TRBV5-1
TGCGCCAGCAGCTTGGCCTCGGGGCTCGGCTACACCTTC
CASSLASGLGYTF